This is a list of T cell receptor beta chains from one sample in a study of cytomegalovirus exposure and HLA in healthy donors. Profiling relied on immunoSEQ multiplex PCR, and the TCRdb table lists in-frame clones only, not all of them. The table records around 130,000 clones, approximately 70% of them present only once. Sequencing input: PBMCs. All receptors derive from a woman aged 55 to 70 in good health and CMV-seronegative. The CDR3 runs from the conserved cysteine through the conserved F or W. A D gene is named only where the DNA matches it firmly. Size is stated for part of the rows, as once, few or many counts, or as a class when the clone is expanded.

J gene: TRBJ2-3; V gene: TRBV6-5; D gene: .; clone size: .; CDR3 DNA: TGTGCCAGCAGTTATGCCGCGGGGAACACAGATACGCAGTATTTT; CDR3 protein: CASSYAAGNTDTQYF
J gene: TRBJ1-2; V gene: TRBV6-5; D gene: .; clone size: few; CDR3 DNA: TGTGCCAGCAGTCCTACCCCGGGAGTTCATGGCTACACCTTC; CDR3 protein: CASSPTPGVHGYTF
J gene: TRBJ1-2; V gene: TRBV5-6; D gene: TRBD1; clone size: few; CDR3 DNA: TGTGCCAGCAGCTACAGGGGTGAGGGCTACACCTTC; CDR3 protein: CASSYRGEGYTF
J gene: TRBJ2-1; V gene: TRBV2; D gene: TRBD2; clone size: .; CDR3 DNA: TGTGCCAGCAGTGTCGGGCTAGCGGGTGCCTATGGGAACAATGAGCAGTTCTTC; CDR3 protein: CASSVGLAGAYGNNEQFF
J gene: TRBJ2-3; V gene: TRBV7-2; D gene: .; clone size: .; CDR3 DNA: TGTGCCAGCAGCCCCGACAGCCTTGGTACAGATACGCAGTATTTT; CDR3 protein: CASSPDSLGTDTQYF
J gene: TRBJ1-1; V gene: TRBV5-8; D gene: TRBD1; clone size: .; CDR3 DNA: TGTGCCAGCAGCTCCAACCGACAGGGGATCATGAACACTGAAGCTTTCTTT; CDR3 protein: CASSSNRQGIMNTEAFF
J gene: TRBJ2-2; V gene: TRBV28; D gene: TRBD2; clone size: .; CDR3 DNA: TGTGCCAGCAGTTTGGGCGGGAGGGCCGGGGAGCTGTTTTTT; CDR3 protein: CASSLGGRAGELFF
J gene: TRBJ1-4; V gene: TRBV28; D gene: .; clone size: .; CDR3 DNA: TGTGCCAGCAGCCCACTAAATGAAAAACTGTTTTTT; CDR3 protein: CASSPLNEKLFF
J gene: TRBJ2-3; V gene: TRBV28; D gene: TRBD2; clone size: once; CDR3 DNA: TGTGCCAGCAGTTTGACTAGCGGGAGCCGGGGCACAGATACGCAGTATTTT; CDR3 protein: CASSLTSGSRGTDTQYF
J gene: TRBJ1-1; V gene: TRBV25-1; D gene: TRBD1; clone size: .; CDR3 DNA: TGTGCCAGCAGTGAACCGGGACAGGGGGCTCACACTGAAGCTTTCTTT; CDR3 protein: CASSEPGQGAHTEAFF
J gene: TRBJ2-1; V gene: TRBV28; D gene: .; clone size: .; CDR3 DNA: TGTGCCAGCAGTTCTACTAGATACGAGCAGTTCTTC; CDR3 protein: CASSSTRYEQFF
J gene: TRBJ1-5; V gene: TRBV7-2; D gene: TRBD1; clone size: .; CDR3 DNA: TGTGCCAGCAGTCCTCGACAGGGCGCTCAGCCCCAGCATTTT; CDR3 protein: CASSPRQGAQPQHF
J gene: TRBJ1-5; V gene: TRBV7-2; D gene: .; clone size: few; CDR3 DNA: TGTGCCAGCAGCTACGGGCCCCGAGGGAGCAATCAGCCCCAGCATTTT; CDR3 protein: CASSYGPRGSNQPQHF
J gene: TRBJ2-1; V gene: TRBV7-3; D gene: .; clone size: .; CDR3 DNA: TGTGCCAGCAGCTTGGAGGGACTTTACAATGAGCAGTTCTTC; CDR3 protein: CASSLEGLYNEQFF
J gene: TRBJ2-7; V gene: TRBV6-1; D gene: .; clone size: .; CDR3 DNA: TGTGCCAGCAGTGTTAGCCCCCTGGGGGGGCAGTACTTC; CDR3 protein: CASSVSPLGGQYF
J gene: TRBJ2-3; V gene: TRBV7-8; D gene: .; clone size: .; CDR3 DNA: TGTGCCAGCAGCTCTAGCGCTATTCAATCAGATACGCAGTATTTT; CDR3 protein: CASSSSAIQSDTQYF
J gene: TRBJ2-1; V gene: TRBV27; D gene: TRBD2; clone size: few; CDR3 DNA: TGTGCCAGCAGCCACGTAACGGGCGGGGGGGCCGGGGATGAGCAGTTCTTC; CDR3 protein: CASSHVTGGGAGDEQFF
J gene: TRBJ2-7; V gene: TRBV5-6; D gene: .; clone size: many; CDR3 DNA: TGTGCCAGCAGCTTGGTACAGGGATACGAGCAGTACTTC; CDR3 protein: CASSLVQGYEQYF
J gene: TRBJ2-1; V gene: TRBV5-6; D gene: TRBD2; clone size: .; CDR3 DNA: TGTGCCAGCAGCTTACCGGGAGCGGGGGGGTATGAGCAGTTCTTC; CDR3 protein: CASSLPGAGGYEQFF
J gene: TRBJ1-2; V gene: TRBV7-8; D gene: TRBD1; clone size: .; CDR3 DNA: TGTGCCAGCAGCTTACTGACAGGGGGATATGGCTACACCTTC; CDR3 protein: CASSLLTGGYGYTF
J gene: TRBJ1-6; V gene: TRBV7-9; D gene: .; clone size: .; CDR3 DNA: TGTGCCAGCAGCTTAGACAGGGCCTTCTTGTCACCCCTCCACTTT; CDR3 protein: CASSLDRAFLSPLHF
J gene: TRBJ1-3; V gene: TRBV5-6; D gene: TRBD1; clone size: .; CDR3 DNA: TGTGCCAGCAGCTCTGGGACAGGGAGTGGTCCCATATATTTT; CDR3 protein: CASSSGTGSGPIYF
J gene: TRBJ1-5; V gene: TRBV7-2; D gene: .; clone size: .; CDR3 DNA: TGTGCCAGCAGCTTAGACCCCCCCAACAGGGTCCCCACTCAGCCCCAGCATTTT; CDR3 protein: CASSLDPPNRVPTQPQHF
J gene: TRBJ2-3; V gene: TRBV11-3; D gene: TRBD1; clone size: .; CDR3 DNA: TGTGCCAGCAGCAGCACAGGGGGCAGAGATACGCAGTATTTT; CDR3 protein: CASSSTGGRDTQYF
J gene: TRBJ2-3; V gene: TRBV5-4; D gene: TRBD2; clone size: .; CDR3 DNA: TGTGCCAGCAGCTCGGGACTAGCGGGGTATACGCAGTATTTT; CDR3 protein: CASSSGLAGYTQYF
J gene: TRBJ2-7; V gene: TRBV2; D gene: .; clone size: once; CDR3 DNA: TGTGCCAGCAGTGAACGCACTGGAGGGTTCGAGCAGTACTTC; CDR3 protein: CASSERTGGFEQYF
J gene: TRBJ1-1; V gene: TRBV19; D gene: .; clone size: .; CDR3 DNA: TGTGCCAGTAGGGCGGGATACACTGAAGCTTTCTTT; CDR3 protein: CASRAGYTEAFF
J gene: TRBJ2-4; V gene: TRBV29-1; D gene: TRBD1; clone size: once; CDR3 DNA: TGCAGCGTTGAGGTTGGGGCAGGGGGCGCAAACATTCAGTACTTC; CDR3 protein: CSVEVGAGGANIQYF
J gene: TRBJ1-3; V gene: TRBV7-9; D gene: .; clone size: .; CDR3 DNA: TGTGCCAGCAGCCCTTCAAACACCATATATTTT; CDR3 protein: CASSPSNTIYF
J gene: TRBJ1-1; V gene: TRBV25-1; D gene: .; clone size: .; CDR3 DNA: TGTGCCAGCAGTCACCGGGAGGAGGCTTTCTTT; CDR3 protein: CASSHREEAFF
J gene: TRBJ1-1; V gene: TRBV19; D gene: .; clone size: .; CDR3 DNA: TGTGCCAGTAGTCCCCGGACAAGACGCTTCGAAGCTTTCTTT; CDR3 protein: CASSPRTRRFEAFF
J gene: TRBJ1-5; V gene: TRBV21-1; D gene: .; clone size: .; CDR3 DNA: TGTGCCAGCTATCCGGGACAGGGATCTTATAGCAATCAGCCCCAGCATTTT; CDR3 protein: CASYPGQGSYSNQPQHF
J gene: TRBJ1-5; V gene: TRBV6-6; D gene: TRBD1; clone size: .; CDR3 DNA: TGTGCCAGCAGTTACTCATCTACAGGGGTCCAGCCCCAGCATTTT; CDR3 protein: CASSYSSTGVQPQHF
J gene: TRBJ1-1; V gene: TRBV2; D gene: TRBD1; clone size: .; CDR3 DNA: TGTGCCAGCAGGGTGACAGGGGAAGCTTTCTTT; CDR3 protein: CASRVTGEAFF
J gene: TRBJ2-1; V gene: TRBV7-2; D gene: TRBD2; clone size: .; CDR3 DNA: TGTGCCAGCAGCTTTGCCGGGGGGGGGACCTACAATGAGCAGTTCTTC; CDR3 protein: CASSFAGGGTYNEQFF
J gene: TRBJ1-3; V gene: TRBV7-9; D gene: .; clone size: .; CDR3 DNA: TGTTCCAGCAGCCCTAATGGAAACACCATATATTTT; CDR3 protein: CSSSPNGNTIYF
J gene: TRBJ2-3; V gene: TRBV11-2; D gene: .; clone size: .; CDR3 DNA: TGTGCCAGCAGCCCAGGGGTGGCAGATACGCAGTATTTT; CDR3 protein: CASSPGVADTQYF
J gene: TRBJ2-3; V gene: TRBV28; D gene: TRBD1; clone size: .; CDR3 DNA: TGTGCCAGCAGCTGGGGGCAGGGGGCGCAGGCAGATACGCAGTATTTT; CDR3 protein: CASSWGQGAQADTQYF
J gene: TRBJ1-2; V gene: TRBV6-6; D gene: .; clone size: .; CDR3 DNA: TGTGCCAGCAGTTACAGTTTGGCAGACTTCAACTATGGCTACACCTTC; CDR3 protein: CASSYSLADFNYGYTF
J gene: TRBJ2-7; V gene: TRBV27; D gene: .; clone size: few; CDR3 DNA: TGTGCCAGCAGCAGGGGCTACGAGCAGTACTTC; CDR3 protein: CASSRGYEQYF
J gene: TRBJ2-5; V gene: TRBV7-2; D gene: TRBD1; clone size: .; CDR3 DNA: TGTGCCAGCAGCTTAGGTCGGGACAGAGTGCCCCTCCAAGAGACCCAGTACTTC; CDR3 protein: CASSLGRDRVPLQETQYF
J gene: TRBJ2-7; V gene: TRBV7-2; D gene: .; clone size: .; CDR3 DNA: TGTGCCAGCAGCCCCGCAGTTTCCTACGAGCAGTACTTC; CDR3 protein: CASSPAVSYEQYF
J gene: TRBJ2-5; V gene: TRBV5-6; D gene: .; clone size: few; CDR3 DNA: TGTGCCAGCAGCTTTATTAGTATGGAGACCCAGTACTTC; CDR3 protein: CASSFISMETQYF
J gene: TRBJ2-7; V gene: TRBV4-3; D gene: TRBD1; clone size: few; CDR3 DNA: TGCGCCAGCAGCCAAGAAACAGGGGCCTACGAGCAGTACTTC; CDR3 protein: CASSQETGAYEQYF
J gene: TRBJ1-1; V gene: TRBV20-1; D gene: .; clone size: .; CDR3 DNA: TGCAGTGCTAGCCGGACAACTGAAGCTTTCTTT; CDR3 protein: CSASRTTEAFF
J gene: TRBJ2-3; V gene: TRBV19; D gene: TRBD2; clone size: .; CDR3 DNA: TGTGCCAGTGGGGGGGGAAGGACAGATACGCAGTATTTT; CDR3 protein: CASGGGRTDTQYF
J gene: TRBJ2-3; V gene: TRBV5-4; D gene: TRBD2; clone size: .; CDR3 DNA: TGTGCCAGCAGCCTGGGACTAGCGGGAGGATATCTCACAGATACGCAGTATTTT; CDR3 protein: CASSLGLAGGYLTDTQYF
J gene: TRBJ2-3; V gene: TRBV7-2; D gene: TRBD1; clone size: .; CDR3 DNA: TGTGCCAGCAGCTTAGAGGCAGGGGGCGTAGATACGCAGTATTTT; CDR3 protein: CASSLEAGGVDTQYF
J gene: TRBJ2-3; V gene: TRBV7-2; D gene: TRBD2; clone size: .; CDR3 DNA: TGTGCCAGCAGTTCTACTAGCGTAGGAGATACGCAGTATTTT; CDR3 protein: CASSSTSVGDTQYF
J gene: TRBJ2-1; V gene: TRBV5-1; D gene: .; clone size: .; CDR3 DNA: TGCACCAGCCAGGGGCTCCCCATCTTCAATGAGCAGTTCTTC; CDR3 protein: CTSQGLPIFNEQFF
J gene: TRBJ2-7; V gene: TRBV27; D gene: TRBD2; clone size: .; CDR3 DNA: TGTGCCAGCAGTTTTTCGGGAGGCGAGCAGTACTTC; CDR3 protein: CASSFSGGEQYF
J gene: TRBJ2-7; V gene: TRBV27; D gene: TRBD1; clone size: .; CDR3 DNA: TGTGCCAGCAAAATGTTCAGGACAGGGACCTCCTACGAGCAGTACTTC; CDR3 protein: CASKMFRTGTSYEQYF
J gene: TRBJ1-5; V gene: TRBV27; D gene: TRBD1; clone size: .; CDR3 DNA: TGTGCCAGCAGTAAAGTCGGGACAGGGGTCAATCAGCCCCAGCATTTT; CDR3 protein: CASSKVGTGVNQPQHF
J gene: TRBJ1-4; V gene: TRBV19; D gene: .; clone size: .; CDR3 DNA: TGTGCCAGTAGTACCCGACAGGTCCCAACTAATGAAAAACTGTTTTTT; CDR3 protein: CASSTRQVPTNEKLFF
J gene: TRBJ1-2; V gene: TRBV19; D gene: .; clone size: .; CDR3 DNA: TGTGCCAGTAGTGCGGACAGTTACTATGGCTACACCTTC; CDR3 protein: CASSADSYYGYTF
J gene: TRBJ2-7; V gene: TRBV6-6; D gene: TRBD2; clone size: .; CDR3 DNA: TGTGCCAGCAGTTACGGACTAGCGGGAGCCTACGAGCAGTACTTC; CDR3 protein: CASSYGLAGAYEQYF
J gene: TRBJ2-1; V gene: TRBV19; D gene: .; clone size: .; CDR3 DNA: TGTGCCAGTAGTATAGACGGGTGGGACAATGAGCAGTTCTTC; CDR3 protein: CASSIDGWDNEQFF
J gene: TRBJ2-5; V gene: TRBV13; D gene: TRBD1; clone size: .; CDR3 DNA: TGTGCCAGCAGCTTAGGGGGCGGGACAGGGTATGTCGGAGAGACCCAGTACTTC; CDR3 protein: CASSLGGGTGYVGETQYF
J gene: TRBJ2-1; V gene: TRBV15; D gene: .; clone size: once; CDR3 DNA: TGTGCCACCAGTCGGCAGGGAAATGAGCAGTTCTTC; CDR3 protein: CATSRQGNEQFF